The 18 T cell receptor beta chains reported below all come from one sample, sequenced in a study of T cell changes during pregnancy in multiple sclerosis. The method was immunoSEQ multiplex PCR; TCRdb's version includes in-frame clones alone and lacks a portion of them. The repertoire holds fewer than 45,000 clones, with less than 95% as singletons. This material consisted of CD8+ T cells from peripheral blood mononuclear cells, taken in the first trimester of pregnancy. The receptors originated from a female donor with multiple sclerosis, enrolled in a pregnancy study.

The chain combines TRBV7-9 with TRBJ2-1; tentative D call: TRBD2 (6 bases). The V gene lost 6 bases and the J gene lost 5 bases, with 17 bases spanning the gap. Looked up from germline, CDR1 is SEHNR and CDR2 is FQNEAQ (reference sequence). The CDR3 runs to 15 residues. Here the CDR3 reads CASSDKGTYNNEQFF. The CDR3 DNA is TGTGCCAGCAGTGATAAAGGGACTTACAACAATGAGCAGTTCTTC.

The chain employs TRBV19 and TRBJ2-1; 10 bases are a match to TRBD2. This CDR3 region has 14 residues. Germline values: CDR1 LNHDA, CDR2 SQIVND (reference sequence). The V and J ends lost 3 bases and 8 bases, in that order; junction bases with no gene match: 4. The CDR3 region has the DNA TGTGCCAGTAGTATTGTACTAGCGGGATATGAGCAGTTCTTC. Protein product: CASSIVLAGYEQFF.

The V call is TRBV6-1, the J call TRBJ2-5, with D perhaps TRBD1 (6 bases). Deletions cut 6 bases from V and 1 base from J, with 9 bases between. The CDR3 spans 13 residues. Germline CDR1 MNHNS, CDR2 SASEGT. The CDR3 spells CASSGQTQETQYF. The DNA of the CDR3 is TGTGCCAGCAGCGGACAGACCCAAGAGACCCAGTACTTC.

This chain connects TRBV27 to TRBJ2-1, with 8 bases that match TRBD2. The ends lost 0 bases at V and 7 bases at J; junction bases unmatched: 5. Germline CDR1 MNHEY, CDR2 SMNVEV (reference sequence). The CDR3 runs 15 residues. Written as DNA, the CDR3 is TGTGCCAGCAGTTTATCTAGCGGGGTTCTTAATGAGCAGTTCTTC. This encodes CASSLSSGVLNEQFF.

V is TRBV19 and J is TRBJ2-1, with TRBD2 identical over 11 bases. The CDR3 totals 18 residues. Germline V gives CDR1 LNHDA, CDR2 SQIVND (reference sequence). Trimming removed 3 bases from V and 3 bases from J; junction bases left unmatched: 10. The CDR3 loop reads CASSIRTSGHSYYNEQFF. CDR3 sequence (DNA): TGTGCCAGTAGTATCAGGACTAGCGGGCACTCCTACTACAATGAGCAGTTCTTC.

The chain combines TRBV5-1 with TRBJ1-1; D might be TRBD1 (6 bases). This CDR3 region has 14 residues. Germline V CDR1 and CDR2: SGHRS, YFSETQ. V was trimmed by 4 bases and J by 4 bases, leaving 14 bases between them. The CDR3 DNA is TGCGCCAGCAGCAAATACAGGGTGAGCACTGAAGCTTTCTTT. Translation gives CASSKYRVSTEAFF.

The chain combines TRBV11-2 with TRBJ2-2; TRBD1 might be the D (5 bases). The ends were cut back, 5 bases at V and 6 bases at J, with 19 bases in the middle. Germline CDR1 is SGHAT and CDR2 is FQNNGV. CDR3 length: 16 residues. In nucleotides, the CDR3 is TGTGCCAGCAGCAACCCTCATCCGCTAGGGGCCGGGGAGCTGTTTTTT. This sequence encodes CASSNPHPLGAGELFF.

The rearrangement links TRBV27 to TRBJ1-1; D is unclear. The V gene lost 3 bases and the J gene lost 1 base, with 9 bases spanning the gap. This CDR3 is built from 14 residues. CDR1 is MNHEY and CDR2 is SMNVEV in the germline V gene (reference sequence). The CDR3 loop reads CASSLAARNTEAFF. CDR3 nucleotides: TGTGCCAGCAGTTTGGCGGCGCGGAACACTGAAGCTTTCTTT.

The chain carries TRBV6-1 and TRBJ1-1; D perhaps matches TRBD1 (5 bases). Germline-derived CDR1 and CDR2 are MNHNS and SASEGT. Trimming cost V 8 bases and J 5 bases, with 15 bases left between them. The CDR3 is 13 amino acids. The CDR3 DNA is TGTGCCAGCTCTGGGGCCACGTATACTGAAGCTTTCTTT. It encodes CASSGATYTEAFF.

This chain joins TRBV6-1 and TRBJ2-1; D is undetermined. Germline V lookup: CDR1 MNHNS, CDR2 SASEGT. This CDR3 is 14 amino acids long. Trimming stripped 5 bases from V and 0 bases from J, with 8 bases between. CDR3 sequence reads: CASSPRSSYNEQFF. Written as DNA, the CDR3 is TGTGCCAGCAGTCCGCGATCCTCCTACAATGAGCAGTTCTTC.

The chain joins TRBV7-9 to TRBJ1-2; the D gene is possibly TRBD1 (5 bases). Germline lookup yields CDR1 SEHNR and CDR2 FQNEAQ (reference sequence). Trimming pared 1 base from V and 8 bases from J, leaving 11 bases between. There are 13 residues in the CDR3. CDR3 sequence reads: CASSLVGVLGYTF. CDR3 in DNA: TGTGCCAGCAGCTTAGTAGGGGTTCTGGGCTACACCTTC. Complete variable domain (other parts from reference TRBV7-9 and TRBJ1-2): DTGVSQNPRHKITKRGQNVTFRCDPISEHNRLYWYRQTLGQGPEFLTYFQNEAQLEKSRLLSDRFSAERPKGSFSTLEIQRTEQGDSAMYLCASSLVGVLGYTFGSGTRLTVV.

The V and J genes are TRBV6-6 and TRBJ1-1; D remains ambiguous. Germline CDR1 and CDR2: MNHNY and SVGAGI (reference sequence). The ends were cut back, 8 bases at V and 4 bases at J, with 5 bases in the middle. CDR3 length: 10 amino acids. The CDR3, as DNA: TGTGCCAGCGGCAGCACTGAAGCTTTCTTT. Translating gives CASGSTEAFF.

The chain carries TRBV6-1 and TRBJ2-5; 9 nucleotides match TRBD2. The V gene end was trimmed by 2 bases and the J gene end by 4 bases; junction bases not matched to a gene: 5. CDR1 and CDR2 (germline): MNHNS, SASEGT. The CDR3 totals 15 residues. The CDR3 loop is CASSENAGGRETQYF. The CDR3 DNA reads TGTGCCAGCAGTGAAAATGCGGGAGGGAGAGAGACCCAGTACTTC.

V usage is TRBV19 and J usage is TRBJ1-1, with 8 bases that match TRBD1. The trim removed 10 bases at V and 1 base at J, leaving 11 bases unmatched. Germline CDR1 and CDR2: LNHDA and SQIVND (reference sequence). This CDR3 region has 15 residues. The chain's CDR3 is CATDYSGTGNTEAFF. The CDR3 DNA reads as TGTGCCACTGACTATTCCGGGACAGGGAACACTGAAGCTTTCTTT.

V gene TRBV6-5 combines with J gene TRBJ2-1; D is perhaps TRBD1 (6 bases). Germline lookup yields CDR1 MNHEY and CDR2 SVGAGI. V dropped 6 bases and J dropped 6 bases, with 6 bases sitting between them. The CDR3 is made up of 11 amino acids. This CDR3 is CASRTGNEQFF. The CDR3 DNA sequence: TGTGCCAGCAGGACAGGCAATGAGCAGTTCTTC.

The J gene is TRBJ2-6, the V gene TRBV6-1; 8 bases fit TRBD1. Germline V gene lookup returns CDR1 MNHNS and CDR2 SASEGT. CDR3 size: 18 residues. The V and J ends lost 2 bases and 2 bases, in that order; junction bases with no gene match: 8. CDR3 bases: TGTGCCAGCAGTGAATTAGGGCAGGGGGCCGCTGGGGCCAACGTCCTGACTTTC. It specifies CASSELGQGAAGANVLTF.

The J gene is TRBJ2-2, the V gene TRBV27, with 12 bases matching TRBD2. Germline CDR1 is MNHEY and CDR2 is SMNVEV (reference sequence). Trimming cost V 7 bases and J 5 bases; bases outside gene matches: 8. The CDR3 sequence is 16 residues long. CDR3 in DNA: TGTGCCAGCAAATCAGGACTAGCGGGATTTACCGGGGAGCTGTTTTTT. This sequence encodes CASKSGLAGFTGELFF.

In this sample, this clone turned up once. The chain uses TRBV6-1 and TRBJ1-1, with 8 bases that match TRBD1. The CDR3 runs to 17 residues. Germline V gives CDR1 MNHNS, CDR2 SASEGT. The V gene end was trimmed by 2 bases and the J gene end by 0 bases; junction bases not matched to a gene: 8. CDR3 region: CASSEYRTGIMNTEAFF. The CDR3 DNA sequence: TGTGCCAGCAGTGAATATAGGACAGGGATCATGAACACTGAAGCTTTCTTT.